What follows describes a single TCR beta chain. Its cognate antigen is unknown. Primers: 60 Vbeta forward and 13 Jbeta reverse. TCRdb's table, derived via immunoSEQ multiplex PCR, lists solely in-frame clones and lacks some. This sample yields under 95,000 clones, of which approximately 7.6% are seen a single time; 2.3% belongs to the top ten. This specimen comes from a study of cytomegalovirus exposure and HLA in healthy donors. Study-level points and caveats: Later analysis identified around 15,000 TCR beta sequences associated with HLA alleles, using a false discovery rate threshold of 0.05. Later on, analysis showed that most CMV-associated TCR beta chains appeared to be HLA-restricted. Cytomegalovirus-associated TCR beta chains were listed, numbering approximately 150. Later findings reportedly placed an Asian-associated ancestry cluster below the approximately 670-donor mean for N-insertions.

Per germline, CDR1 WSHSY and CDR2 SAAADI. The CDR3 has 17 residues. The V gene end was trimmed by 3 bases and the J gene end by 6 bases; junction bases not matched to a gene: 13. This chain links TRBV10-2 with TRBJ2-2; 7 nucleotides line up with TRBD1. The clonotype comes from a man between 45 and 60 years old in good health and CMV-seronegative. Specimen: PBMCs. The CDR3 spells CASSDQPGGLPPGELFF. CDR3 nucleotides: TGCGCCAGCAGTGACCAACCAGGGGGTCTGCCTCCCGGGGAGCTGTTTTTT.